The 20 T cell receptor beta chains in this list originate from one sample, sequenced in a study of blood T cell repertoires in COVID-19. Generated by immunoSEQ multiplex PCR, the TCRdb table keeps only in-frame clones and is missing some. The table has over 250,000 clones, roughly 86% seen once. Sequenced material: PBMCs or T cells enriched from blood (not recorded which). The receptors originated from a woman in her twenties or thirties who had recovered from COVID-19.

This chain connects TRBV7-9 to TRBJ1-2; 9 bases line up with TRBD1. Germline V gene sequence: CDR1 SEHNR, CDR2 FQNEAQ (reference sequence). This CDR3 is built from 16 residues. J lost 4 bases, V lost 4 bases, and 10 bases had no gene match. DNA of the CDR3: TGTGCCAGCAGCTCATTTACAGGGGGCTCGGGCTATGGCTACACCTTC. Translation gives CASSSFTGGSGYGYTF. Filled out from reference TRBV7-9 and TRBJ1-2, the complete variable domain reads DTGVSQNPRHKITKRGQNVTFRCDPISEHNRLYWYRQTLGQGPEFLTYFQNEAQLEKSRLLSDRFSAERPKGSFSTLEIQRTEQGDSAMYLCASSSFTGGSGYGYTFGSGTRLTVV.

The J gene is TRBJ1-2, the V gene TRBV7-8; D gene unclear. Germline CDR1 SGHVS, CDR2 FQNEAQ. The length of the CDR3 is 15 residues. Trimming left V 5 bases short and J 8 bases short, with 21 bases between. The DNA of the CDR3 is TGTGCCAGCAGCCCGAGTAACGGGGTGGTCTCCGGCTACACCTTC. This codes for CASSPSNGVVSGYTF.

The chain combines TRBV7-9 with TRBJ1-4, with D tentatively TRBD1 (5 bases). In germline, CDR1 is SEHNR, CDR2 FQNEAQ (reference sequence). This CDR3 spans 15 amino acids. V shed 5 bases and J shed 4 bases, with 14 bases lying between them. CDR3 residues: CASSVEGRGNEKLFF. CDR3 coding DNA: TGTGCCAGCAGCGTGGAGGGGCGTGGTAATGAAAAACTGTTTTTT.

The chain combines TRBV28 with TRBJ2-2, with D perhaps TRBD2 (6 bases). The CDR3 runs to 14 residues. Germline lookup yields CDR1 MDHEN and CDR2 SYDVKM. Trimming removed 5 bases at V and 2 bases at J, with 9 bases between. The CDR3 DNA reads as TGTGCCAGCAGTGCGGGATACAACACCGGGGAGCTGTTTTTT. The encoded protein is CASSAGYNTGELFF.

The chain is built from TRBV12-3 or TRBV12-4 and TRBJ1-2, with TRBD1 matching 9 bases. This CDR3 is 13 amino acids long. The junction had 6 bases not matched to a gene; V was cut back by 5 bases and J by 8 bases. The CDR3 DNA sequence: TGTGCCAGCAGTGCACAGGGGGCGAGGGGCTACACCTTC. Translating gives CASSAQGARGYTF.

The chain links TRBV19 to TRBJ2-5; D not resolved. This CDR3 has 17 amino acids. Germline CDR1 and CDR2: LNHDA and SQIVND (reference sequence). Trimming took 3 bases from V and 1 from J, leaving 18 bases between them. CDR3 loop: CASSITHRGRIQETQYF. CDR3 sequence (DNA): TGTGCCAGTAGTATCACCCACCGAGGAAGGATCCAAGAGACCCAGTACTTC.

The J gene is TRBJ1-1, the V gene TRBV6-1; a possible D gene is TRBD1 (6 bases). V gave up 2 bases and J gave up 6 bases, with 16 bases separating them. The germline gives CDR1 MNHNS, CDR2 SASEGT. This CDR3 is built from 15 residues. CDR3 protein: CASSEPLQGRPEAFF. As DNA, the CDR3 is TGTGCCAGCAGTGAACCCTTGCAGGGGCGTCCTGAAGCTTTCTTT.

This chain links TRBV11-2 with TRBJ2-2; 7 positions agree with TRBD1. The CDR3 spans 16 residues. Germline values: CDR1 SGHAT, CDR2 FQNNGV. Germline trimming cut 1 base from V and 0 bases from J; bases unmatched to any gene: 2. As DNA, the CDR3 is TGTGCCAGCAGCTTAGGGACAGGTTCGAACACCGGGGAGCTGTTTTTT. This sequence encodes CASSLGTGSNTGELFF.

This clone has only a few counts. The chain joins TRBV3-1 (or the pseudogene TRBV3-2) to TRBJ1-1, with D possibly matching TRBD1 (6 bases). Trimming left V 2 bases short and J 5 bases short, with 18 bases between. The length of the CDR3 is 16 residues. Germline V gives CDR1 LGHDT, CDR2 YNNKEL (reference sequence). Written as DNA, the CDR3 is TGTGCCAGCAGCCAATCCCGTACAGGGCTTTGGACTGAAGCTTTCTTT. Amino acid sequence: CASSQSRTGLWTEAFF.

The rearrangement joins TRBV5-4 to TRBJ2-7, with D perhaps TRBD1 (6 bases). Trimming shortened V by 4 bases and J by 2 bases, and 16 bases separated the two germline ends. The germline V gene encodes CDR1 SGHNT and CDR2 YYREEE (reference sequence). The CDR3 runs to 15 residues. This CDR3 reads CASSPVRDTAYEQYF. Written as DNA, the CDR3 is TGTGCCAGCAGCCCGGTTCGGGACACGGCCTACGAGCAGTACTTC.

The chain joins TRBV19 to TRBJ2-1, with 7 bases aligning to TRBD1. The CDR3 length is 13 residues. The ends lost 2 bases at V and 14 bases at J; junction bases unmatched: 9. Germline CDR1 reads LNHDA; CDR2 reads SQIVND (reference sequence). The chain's CDR3 is CASSIIGGSLEFF. The CDR3 bases are TGTGCCAGTAGTATAATAGGGGGCAGTTTGGAGTTCTTC. Filled out from reference TRBV19 and TRBJ2-1, the complete variable domain reads DGGITQSPKYLFRKEGQNVTLSCEQNLNHDAMYWYRQDPGQGLRLIYYSQIVNDFQKGDIAEGYSVSREKKESFPLTVTSAQKNPTAFYLCASSIIGGSLEFFGPGTRLTVL.

V is TRBV18 and J is TRBJ1-2; D unresolved. Trimming pared 1 base from V and 0 bases from J, leaving 12 bases between. The CDR3 has 16 amino acids. Germline-derived CDR1 and CDR2 are KGHSH and LQKENI. CDR3 DNA sequence: TGTGCCAGCTCACCACGTACAGCCCCTACTAACTATGGCTACACCTTC. Translating it yields CASSPRTAPTNYGYTF. The variable domain in full, with the rest retrieved from reference TRBV18 and TRBJ1-2, is NAGVMQNPRHLVRRRGQEARLRCSPMKGHSHVYWYRQLPEEGLKFMVYLQKENIIDESGMPKERFSAEFPKEGPSILRIQQVVRGDSAAYFCASSPRTAPTNYGYTFGSGTRLTVV.

The rearrangement joins TRBV28 to TRBJ2-1, with 7 bases fitting TRBD2. This CDR3 region has 15 residues. Germline CDR1 MDHEN, CDR2 SYDVKM. J lost 7 bases, V lost 2 bases, and 8 bases had no gene match. Here the CDR3 DNA reads TGTGCCAGCAGTTTAGTGGCGGGAGTTAATAATGAGCAGTTCTTC. Translating gives CASSLVAGVNNEQFF.

The chain joins TRBV2 to TRBJ2-6; 9 bases match TRBD1. V was pared by 8 bases and J by 1 base, with 12 bases of the junction left unmatched. The CDR3 length is 18 residues. Germline V gene sequence: CDR1 SNHLY, CDR2 FYNNEI. The CDR3 sequence is CASDIYRDRDSGANVLTF. DNA of the CDR3: TGTGCCAGCGACATATACCGGGACAGGGATTCTGGGGCCAACGTCCTGACTTTC.

This chain joins TRBV2 and TRBJ2-5; D unresolved. The V gene's germline CDR1 is SNHLY and CDR2 FYNNEI. The V end was cut by 3 bases, the J end by 0 bases, with 20 bases between. The CDR3 is 18 residues long. The CDR3 region has the DNA TGTGCCAGCAGTGAGAGACGGAGACCCCCTGCCGACCAAGAGACCCAGTACTTC. As protein: CASSERRRPPADQETQYF.

The chain combines TRBV2 with TRBJ1-1, with a weak D call TRBD1 (6 bases). Germline V gene sequence: CDR1 SNHLY, CDR2 FYNNEI. With 2 bases removed from V and 7 bases from J, the gap between germline ends came to 11 bases. The CDR3 is made up of 13 amino acids. The CDR3 coding sequence is TGTGCCAGCAGTGAACGGGGGGGCTATGAAGCTTTCTTT. This encodes CASSERGGYEAFF.

This chain uses TRBV15 with TRBJ2-3, with D maybe TRBD2 (7 bases). Germline V gene data show CDR1 as LNHNV and CDR2 as YYDKDF (reference sequence). The length of the CDR3 is 16 residues. Trimming removed 3 bases from V and 0 bases from J, with 13 bases in between. This CDR3 reads CATSRWGGTSTDTQYF. Here the CDR3 DNA reads TGTGCCACCAGCAGGTGGGGGGGCACAAGCACAGATACGCAGTATTTT.

This clone has only one observation. The chain recombines TRBV7-6 with TRBJ1-4, with 12 bases fitting TRBD1. The CDR3 extends over 19 amino acids. With 0 bases clipped from V and 6 bases from J, the junction kept 11 bases outside the gene matches. CDR1 SGHVS and CDR2 FNYEAQ come from the germline V gene. The CDR3 nucleotides read TGTGCCAGCAGCTTAGCACCCGGGACAGGGGGCGCGGGTGATGAAAAACTGTTTTTT. Its translation is CASSLAPGTGGAGDEKLFF.

The chain couples TRBV4-1 to TRBJ2-2; 8 nucleotides agree with TRBD2. V dropped 8 bases and J dropped 7; count of bases not matched to a gene: 15. This CDR3 has 16 residues. Germline CDR1 is MGHRA and CDR2 is YSYEKL. CDR3: CASSRESGGLGGELFF. In nucleotides, the CDR3 is TGCGCCAGCTCACGAGAGTCGGGAGGGCTTGGCGGGGAGCTGTTTTTT.

The genes are TRBV28 and TRBJ1-5; possible D gene TRBD1, 6 bases. Trimming shortened V by 10 bases and J by 4 bases, and 11 bases separated the two germline ends. Per germline, CDR1 MDHEN and CDR2 SYDVKM. This CDR3 is built from 12 residues. This CDR3 is CATKGVNQPQHF. The CDR3 nucleotides read TGTGCCACTAAGGGGGTGAATCAGCCCCAGCATTTT. Based on the CDR3 plus reference TRBV28 and TRBJ1-5, the full variable domain is DVKVTQSSRYLVKRTGEKVFLECVQDMDHENMFWYRQDPGLGLRLIYFSYDVKMKEKGDIPEGYSVSREKKERFSLILESASTNQTSMYLCATKGVNQPQHFGDGTRLSIL.